The entry below gives a single T cell receptor (beta chain) sequence along with its context. It lacks a known antigen. No base quality values were provided; no much bigger clone lies one nucleotide off. This sample was taken from a study of shared clonotypes between healthy human individuals (TCRdb year 2020). Regarding the study in general: The cohort comprised a couple of women and a few men aged 18 to 49 years. For each donor, three plates each were used for CD4 naive and CD4 memory, two plates were used for CD8 naive, and one plate was used for CD8 memory. To estimate repertoire size and how much clonotype sharing occurs between individuals, the study deeply sequenced the blood TCR repertoires of several healthy adults. To increase sequencing depth and limit assay-specific biases, TCR repertoire library preparation and sequencing were carried out by different laboratories using diverse techniques. Per donor, leukapheresis produced somewhere between about 0.85 and 9.5 billion PBMCs.

Overall results and qualifications from the work: The small number of donors limited the genetic and exposure-history diversity represented. Sampling was limited to blood, and TCR repertoires in tissue likely differ from TCR repertoires in blood. Naive subsets generally had larger estimated clonotype richness than memory subsets did. Compared with non-shared clonotypes, clonotypes shared by all four sorted-subset donors had higher generation probabilities. Rarefaction of sorted-subset datasets indicated incomplete sequencing despite the large sequencing depth. Pairwise subsampling led to the expectation that sequencing depth would affect the degree of clonotype sharing among donors. About 5% of naive CD4, more than 3% of naive CD8, approximately 2% of memory CD4, and less than 0.45% of memory CD8 clonotypes were shared across a few donors.

TCR CDR3 regions were amplified from genomic DNA by multiplex PCR using the deep immunoSEQ assay. Extracted genomic DNA from each cell subset was distributed evenly across all wells of several immunoSEQ 96-well plates, and each plate was treated as a replicate. For sorted subsets, 150 to 250 ng genomic DNA, equal to 30,000 to 35,000 T cell genomes, was loaded into each replicate PCR. Purified libraries were measured with a Qubit 3.0 fluorometer, size-checked on a Bioanalyzer 2100, and measured again with the KAPA Library Quantification kit. A separate single-read 150-cycle Illumina NextSeq 550 flow cell was used to sequence each immunoSEQ 96-well plate. The authors' analysis ran thus. The immunoSEQ output contained only junctional sequences without quality scores, so filtering could not match that applied to full-length reads. To assign V/J genes and CDR3, sequences were annotated using PyIR, a Python wrapper for IgBLAST v1.9, with IMGT germline references. Reads with weak V/J assignments (E-value above 1e-6), missing CDR3, stop codons, out-of-frame junctions, or ambiguous translated residues were removed. V3J clonotypes were defined as sequences sharing the same inferred V gene, J gene, and CDR3 amino acid sequence. Percentage overlap between repertoires was calculated by dividing the number of shared unique clonotypes by the size of the smaller repertoire. Repertoire richness was assessed with RTK rarefaction, the Chao1 estimator, and Recon v2.1 estimates of unobserved clonotypes. For all TCRbeta clonotypes obtained by the gDNA method from four donors, generation probabilities were computed with OLGA. TCRdb carries this immuneACCESS record with in-frame sequences only. Its versions omit some clonotypes, under half of them owing to an unresolved V gene in the studies checked, with the rest unexplained. For V, J and clone size, that table is used; D and trimming come from the DNA. Here the sample has just over 2,000,000 clones; 85% to 95% occur a single time. Approximately 0.13% of the sample goes to the ten largest clones.

Donors were healthy HIV-negative adults with no recently reported acute infections or vaccinations. Every donor was a Caucasian adult living in Nashville, Tennessee, USA. CD4+ T cells were enriched through magnetic negative selection, after which naive cells were positively selected on CD45RA and the remaining negative fraction served as the memory subset. Blood was obtained by leukapheresis, after which PBMCs were separated by Ficoll-Histopaque density gradient centrifugation and cryopreserved in liquid nitrogen vapor phase. Purity and quantity of every magnetically sorted T cell population were checked by analytical flow cytometry. Each sorted fraction had its genomic DNA isolated and then quantified by UV absorbance on a Nanodrop 2000c. Clipping removes 4 bases from V and 5 bases from J, with 7 as the unmatched junction base count. The CDR3 starts with the cysteine, ends with the phenylalanine, and has 15 residues. The retained sequence is limited to the CDR3, 45 bases, with the frame set at the first base. CDR1 and CDR2 are read off the germline V gene as MNHNS and SASEGT.

The rearrangement joined TRBV6-1 to TRBJ2-5, with 10 middle bases fitting TRBD1. Sequenced input: naive CD4+ T cells sorted from blood. Interpreted using the paper, the cell subset or site label stands for: CD45RA+ positively selected. The receptor comes from a man aged 18 to 35 in good health. CDR3 protein: CASSGQGAVGETQYF. At the DNA level, the sequence is TGTGCCAGCAGTGGACAGGGGGCTGTGGGGGAGACCCAGTACTTC.